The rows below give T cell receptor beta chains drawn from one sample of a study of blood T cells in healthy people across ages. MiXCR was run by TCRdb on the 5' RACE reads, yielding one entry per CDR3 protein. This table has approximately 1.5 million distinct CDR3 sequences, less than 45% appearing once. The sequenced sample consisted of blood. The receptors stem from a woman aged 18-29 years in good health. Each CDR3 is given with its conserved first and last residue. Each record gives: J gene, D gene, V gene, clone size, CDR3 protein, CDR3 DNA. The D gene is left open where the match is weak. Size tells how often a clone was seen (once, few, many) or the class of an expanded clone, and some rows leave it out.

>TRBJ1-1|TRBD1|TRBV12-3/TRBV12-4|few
CASSPTGGVTEAFF
TGTGCCAGCAGCCCGACAGGGGGGGTCACTGAAGCTTTCTTT
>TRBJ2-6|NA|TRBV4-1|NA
CASSQGPTVLSGANALTF
TGCGCCAGCAGCCAAGGCCCTACAGTTCTCTCTGGGGCCAACGCCCTGACTTTC
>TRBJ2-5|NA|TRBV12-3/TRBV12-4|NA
CASSVVISETQYF
TGTGCCAGCAGTGTTGTCATCTCGGAGACCCAGTACTTC
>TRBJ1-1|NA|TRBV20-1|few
CSAGRGATEAFF
TGCAGTGCCGGAAGAGGGGCCACTGAAGCTTTCTTT
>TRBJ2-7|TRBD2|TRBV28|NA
CASSLTSGSHTYEQYF
TGTGCCAGCAGTTTAACTAGCGGGAGTCATACCTACGAGCAGTACTTC
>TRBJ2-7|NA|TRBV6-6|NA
CASSYPGPPWDEQYF
TGTGCCAGCAGTTACCCCGGACCGCCGTGGGACGAGCAGTACTTC
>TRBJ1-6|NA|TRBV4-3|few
CASSLARSESNSPLHF
TGCGCCAGCAGCCTCGCTAGGTCCGAATCGAATTCACCCCTCCACTTT
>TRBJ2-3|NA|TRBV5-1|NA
CASSLYRAETDTQYF
TGCGCCAGCAGCTTGTACAGGGCGGAAACAGATACGCAGTATTTT
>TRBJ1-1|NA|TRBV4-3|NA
CASSQERKLDTEAFF
TGCGCCAGCAGCCAAGAACGGAAGCTTGACACTGAAGCTTTCTTT
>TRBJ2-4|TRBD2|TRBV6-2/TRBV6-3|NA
CASSLAGGLTKNIQYF
TGTGCCAGCAGCTTAGCGGGGGGGCTGACCAAAAACATTCAGTACTTC
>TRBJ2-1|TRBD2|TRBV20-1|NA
CSAGTSGRNNEQFF
TGCAGTGCTGGGACTAGCGGGAGAAACAATGAGCAGTTCTTC
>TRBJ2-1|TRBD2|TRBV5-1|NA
CASRGTSGRTYNEQFF
TGCGCCAGCAGAGGGACTAGTGGGAGGACCTACAATGAGCAGTTCTTC
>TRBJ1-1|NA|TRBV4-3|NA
CASSHEMGGNTEAFF
TGCGCCAGCAGCCACGAAATGGGGGGGAACACTGAAGCTTTCTTT
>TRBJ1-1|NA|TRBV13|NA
CASSSVLHGAGNTEAFF
TGTGCCAGCAGCTCAGTACTCCACGGGGCAGGGAACACTGAAGCTTTCTTT
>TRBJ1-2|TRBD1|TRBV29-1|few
CSVRGQGLNYGYTF
TGCAGCGTCCGGGGACAGGGTCTGAACTATGGCTACACCTTC
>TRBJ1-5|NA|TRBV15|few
CATSRTRMDSSNQPQHF
TGTGCCACCAGCAGAACACGAATGGACAGTAGCAATCAGCCCCAGCATTTT
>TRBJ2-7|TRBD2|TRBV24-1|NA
CATSDWPTSGEDEQYF
TGTGCCACCAGTGATTGGCCGACTAGCGGGGAGGATGAGCAGTACTTC
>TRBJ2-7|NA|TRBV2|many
CASRQGLASYEQYF
TGTGCCAGCAGACAGGGACTGGCGTCCTACGAGCAGTACTTC
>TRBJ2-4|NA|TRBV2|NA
CASRFPSAIQYF
TGTGCCAGCAGGTTTCCGTCAGCCATTCAGTACTTC
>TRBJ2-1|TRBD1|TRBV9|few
CASSAGGQYNEQFF
TGTGCCAGCAGCGCAGGGGGCCAATACAATGAGCAGTTCTTC
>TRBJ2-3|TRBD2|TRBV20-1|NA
CSAPAVAGDTQYF
TGCAGTGCTCCTGCGGTAGCGGGAGATACGCAGTATTTT
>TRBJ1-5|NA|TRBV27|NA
CASSTAGGQPQHF
TGTGCCAGCAGTACAGCCGGCGGTCAGCCCCAGCATTTT
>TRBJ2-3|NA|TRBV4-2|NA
CASSQESGFHTDTQYF
TGTGCCAGCAGCCAAGAATCGGGGTTTCACACAGATACGCAGTATTTT
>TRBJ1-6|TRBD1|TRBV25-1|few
CASRGTGAFTYNSPLHF
TGTGCCAGCAGGGGGACAGGGGCATTCACCTATAATTCACCCCTCCACTTT
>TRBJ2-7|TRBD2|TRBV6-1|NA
CASSNGLAGIYEQYF
TGTGCCAGCAGTAACGGGCTAGCGGGCATCTACGAGCAGTACTTC
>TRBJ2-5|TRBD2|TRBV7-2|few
CASSFRASGYQETQYF
TGTGCCAGCAGCTTTCGGGCTAGCGGATACCAAGAGACCCAGTACTTC
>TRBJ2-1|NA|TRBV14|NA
CASSQGLQKYGSYNEQFF
TGTGCCAGCAGCCAAGGATTACAGAAGTACGGATCCTACAATGAGCAGTTCTTC
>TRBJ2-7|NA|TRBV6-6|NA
CASSYRALYEQYF
TGTGCCAGCAGTTACCGGGCCCTCTACGAGCAGTACTTC
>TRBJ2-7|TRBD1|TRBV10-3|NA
CATTDREGHEQYF
TGTGCCACAACGGACAGGGAAGGGCACGAGCAGTACTTC
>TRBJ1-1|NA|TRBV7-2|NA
CASSDEGLPDTEAFF
TGTGCCAGCAGCGACGAGGGTCTTCCGGACACTGAAGCTTTCTTT
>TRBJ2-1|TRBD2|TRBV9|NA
CASSVGPGTSGYNEQFF
TGTGCCAGCAGCGTTGGACCCGGGACTAGCGGGTACAATGAGCAGTTCTTC
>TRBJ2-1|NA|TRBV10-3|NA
CAISANTGSSYNEQFF
TGTGCCATCAGTGCCAATACAGGGAGCTCCTACAATGAGCAGTTCTTC
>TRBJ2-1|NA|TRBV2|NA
CASTTYQRINEQFF
TGTGCCAGCACTACGTATCAGCGGATCAATGAGCAGTTCTTC
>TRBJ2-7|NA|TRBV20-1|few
CSAESPRGLPAYEQYF
TGCAGTGCAGAAAGCCCCCGGGGCCTACCAGCCTACGAGCAGTACTTC
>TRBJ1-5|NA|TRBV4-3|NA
CASSQDRAGSNQPQHF
TGCGCCAGCAGCCAAGATAGGGCAGGTTCTAATCAGCCCCAGCATTTT
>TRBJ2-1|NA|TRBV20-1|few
CSARDTLYNEQFF
TGCAGTGCTAGAGATACACTATACAATGAGCAGTTCTTC
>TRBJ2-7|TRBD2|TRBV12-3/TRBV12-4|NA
CASRHRGGGNYNEQYF
TGTGCCAGCAGGCACCGGGGCGGGGGTAACTACAATGAGCAGTACTTC
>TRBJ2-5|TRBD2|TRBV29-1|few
CSARSSWRGRDRKTQYF
TGCAGCGCCCGGTCCTCCTGGCGCGGGAGAGATCGAAAGACCCAGTACTTC
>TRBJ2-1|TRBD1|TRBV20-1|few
CSAWDRDFYNEQFF
TGCAGTGCTTGGGACAGGGACTTCTACAATGAGCAGTTCTTC
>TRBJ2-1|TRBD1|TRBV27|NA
CASSLGNGQAQFF
TGTGCCAGCAGTTTAGGGAATGGACAGGCCCAGTTCTTC
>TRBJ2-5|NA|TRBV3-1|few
CASSRNTEETQYF
TGTGCCAGCAGCAGAAATACCGAAGAGACCCAGTACTTC
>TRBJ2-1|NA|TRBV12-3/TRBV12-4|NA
CASRNGVGMREQFF
TGTGCCAGCAGGAACGGGGTAGGCATGCGTGAGCAGTTCTTC
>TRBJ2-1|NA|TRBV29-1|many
CSVEGSSENNEQFF
TGCAGCGTTGAAGGTTCGTCCGAGAACAATGAGCAGTTCTTC
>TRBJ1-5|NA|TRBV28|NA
CASYKQPQHF
TGTGCCAGCTACAAACAGCCCCAGCATTTT
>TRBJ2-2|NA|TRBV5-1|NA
CASSLGSGPGELFF
TGCGCCAGCAGCTTGGGGTCAGGTCCCGGGGAGCTGTTTTTT
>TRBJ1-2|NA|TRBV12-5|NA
CASGLVQAGYTF
TGTGCTAGTGGTTTGGTACAGGCTGGCTACACCTTC
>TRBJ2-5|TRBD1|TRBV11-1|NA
CASSPSWDSQETQYF
TGTGCCAGCAGCCCTTCCTGGGACAGTCAAGAGACCCAGTACTTC
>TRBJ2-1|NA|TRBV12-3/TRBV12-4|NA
CASTPRVYEQFF
TGTGCCAGCACCCCAAGAGTTTATGAGCAGTTCTTC
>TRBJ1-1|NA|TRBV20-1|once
CSAWGGGETEAFF
TGCAGTGCTTGGGGGGGAGGGGAAACTGAAGCTTTCTTT
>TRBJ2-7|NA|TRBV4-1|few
CASSQLQGPLSSYEQYF
TGCGCCAGCAGCCAACTACAGGGACCCCTCTCCTCCTACGAGCAGTACTTC
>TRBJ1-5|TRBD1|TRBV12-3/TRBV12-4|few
CASSRGQHNQPQHF
TGTGCCAGCAGTCGGGGACAGCACAATCAGCCCCAGCATTTT
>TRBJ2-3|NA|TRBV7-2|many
CASSLALGISTDTQYF
TGTGCCAGCAGCTTAGCGCTGGGGATCAGCACAGATACGCAGTATTTT
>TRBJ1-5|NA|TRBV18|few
CASSPSLDQPRHF
TGTGCCAGCTCACCATCTCTCGATCAGCCCCGGCATTTT
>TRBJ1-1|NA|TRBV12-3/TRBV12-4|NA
CATIGPTGWAFF
TGTGCCACCATAGGTCCCACGGGATGGGCTTTCTTT
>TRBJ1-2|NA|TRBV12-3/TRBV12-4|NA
CASSYGLGGYGYTF
TGTGCCAGCAGTTATGGCCTGGGGGGCTATGGCTACACCTTC
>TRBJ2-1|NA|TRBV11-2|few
CASSLAPDWDNEQFF
TGTGCCAGCAGCTTAGCCCCCGACTGGGACAATGAGCAGTTCTTC
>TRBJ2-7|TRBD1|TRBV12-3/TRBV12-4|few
CASRGDRGDYEQYF
TGTGCCAGCAGAGGCGACAGGGGTGACTACGAGCAGTACTTC